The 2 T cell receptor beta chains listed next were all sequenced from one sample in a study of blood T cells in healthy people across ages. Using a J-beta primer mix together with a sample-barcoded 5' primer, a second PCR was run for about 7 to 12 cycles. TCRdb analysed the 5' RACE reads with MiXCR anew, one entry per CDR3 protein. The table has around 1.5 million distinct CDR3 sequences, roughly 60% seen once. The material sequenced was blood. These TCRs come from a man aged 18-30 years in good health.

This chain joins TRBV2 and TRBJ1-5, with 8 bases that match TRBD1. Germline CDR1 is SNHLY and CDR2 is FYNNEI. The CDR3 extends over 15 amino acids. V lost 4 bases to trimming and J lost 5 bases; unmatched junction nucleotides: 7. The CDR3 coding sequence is TGTGCCAGCAGTGGGGACAGGACCCCCCATCAGCCCCAGCATTTT. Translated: CASSGDRTPHQPQHF.

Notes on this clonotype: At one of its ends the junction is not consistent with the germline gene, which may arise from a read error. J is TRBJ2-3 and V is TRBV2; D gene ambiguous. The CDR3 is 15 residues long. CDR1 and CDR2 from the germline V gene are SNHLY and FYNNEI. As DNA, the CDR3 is TGTGCCAGCAGTGCCCGTTCCTCTTACACAGATCCGCAGTATTTT. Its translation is CASSARSSYTDPQYF.